This is a list of T cell receptor beta chains from one sample in a study of Ad26.COV2.S vaccination and SARS-CoV-2 variants. Assay used: immunoSEQ multiplex PCR; TCRdb lists only in-frame clones, some missing. The table includes hundreds of thousands of clones, over 80% detected once. Sequenced material: peripheral blood, taken in a trial of Ad26.COV2.S vaccine versus placebo. Receptors were obtained from a person aged 18-65 years who received the Ad26.COV2.S COVID-19 vaccine or a placebo. The CDR3 runs from the conserved cysteine through the conserved F or W. D genes are given only for firm matches. Only part of the rows carry a size: once, few, many, or a class if the clone is expanded.

v_call	cdr3_length	j_call	d_call	clone_size	cdr3_aa	cdr3_nt
TRBV12-3/TRBV12-4	13	TRBJ2-7	-	-	CASSPRGAREQYF	TGTGCCAGCAGCCCTCGGGGGGCGCGGGAGCAGTACTTC
TRBV9	18	TRBJ1-2	-	-	CASSNDPAGIFLLYGYTF	TGTGCCAGCAGCAACGATCCCGCGGGGATTTTTCTCCTCTATGGCTACACCTTC
TRBV2	21	TRBJ2-3	TRBD2	once	CASSEGPGLAGDHLITDTQYF	TGTGCCAGCAGTGAGGGTCCGGGACTAGCGGGGGACCACCTTATCACAGATACGCAGTATTTT
TRBV4-3	17	TRBJ1-5	-	-	CASSQDRLDYSNQPQHF	TGCGCCAGCAGCCAAGATCGGCTAGACTATAGCAATCAGCCCCAGCATTTT
TRBV10-3	14	TRBJ1-2	TRBD1	once	CAIRGTEVSYGYTF	TGTGCCATCAGGGGGACAGAAGTCTCCTATGGCTACACCTTC
TRBV28	19	TRBJ1-3	-	-	CASSLPSGITGRPGNTIYF	TGTGCCAGCAGTTTGCCATCGGGGATCACAGGGAGGCCTGGAAACACCATATATTTT
TRBV4-1	16	TRBJ2-3	-	-	CASSQGNRESTDTQYF	TGCGCCAGCAGCCAAGGAAACAGGGAGTCCACAGATACGCAGTATTTT
TRBV27	17	TRBJ2-3	TRBD2	-	CASSSPKASGGAHPQYF	TGTGCCAGCAGTTCCCCCAAGGCTAGCGGGGGGGCCCATCCGCAGTATTTT
TRBV30	11	TRBJ2-7	-	-	CAWTRKYEQYF	TGTGCCTGGACTAGAAAGTACGAGCAGTACTTC
TRBV9	14	TRBJ1-6	TRBD1	-	CASSVEQGNSPLHF	TGTGCCAGCAGCGTAGAACAGGGGAATTCACCCCTCCACTTT
TRBV2	14	TRBJ2-5	-	-	CASSRARGYETQYF	TGTGCCAGCAGTAGAGCTCGGGGTTACGAGACCCAGTACTTC
TRBV19	14	TRBJ2-7	TRBD1	-	CASSTGTGDYEQYF	TGTGCCAGTAGTACCGGGACAGGGGATTACGAGCAGTACTTC
TRBV6-2/TRBV6-3	14	TRBJ1-2	-	-	CASSYLQGLDGYTF	TGTGCCAGCAGTTACCTACAGGGACTCGATGGCTACACCTTC
TRBV10-2	15	TRBJ2-3	TRBD2	once	CASRGLAIGADTQYF	TGCGCCAGCAGGGGACTAGCAATTGGTGCAGATACGCAGTATTTT
TRBV6-4	16	TRBJ2-7	-	-	CASRVEGGAVIYEQYF	TGTGCCAGCAGGGTGGAGGGCGGGGCAGTGATTTACGAGCAGTACTTC
TRBV7-8	12	TRBJ2-7	-	-	CASSMYSLEQYF	TGTGCCAGCAGCATGTATTCTTTGGAGCAGTACTTC
TRBV7-2	15	TRBJ2-1	TRBD2	-	CASSWGLAGVNEQFF	TGTGCCAGCAGCTGGGGACTAGCGGGGGTTAATGAGCAGTTCTTC
TRBV6-2/TRBV6-3	15	TRBJ1-5	-	-	CASTPKQISNQPQHF	TGTGCCAGCACCCCGAAACAAATTAGCAATCAGCCCCAGCATTTT
TRBV6-6	12	TRBJ2-7	-	-	CASSYSGGQQYF	TGTGCCAGCAGTTACTCGGGGGGGCAGCAGTACTTC
TRBV9	15	TRBJ2-1	TRBD1	-	CASSPGTVSYNEQFF	TGTGCCAGCAGCCCCGGGACAGTTTCCTACAATGAGCAGTTCTTC
TRBV7-2	13	TRBJ2-3	-	-	CASGGLGTDTQYF	TGTGCCAGCGGGGGCCTGGGCACAGATACGCAGTATTTT
TRBV15	14	TRBJ2-3	-	-	CATSRDLAADTQYF	TGTGCCACCAGCAGAGATTTGGCGGCAGATACGCAGTATTTT
TRBV18	12	TRBJ1-3	-	-	CASSDPGNTIYF	TGTGCCAGCTCCGACCCCGGAAACACCATATATTTT
TRBV30	13	TRBJ1-5	-	-	CAWSGGGNQPQHF	TGTGCCTGGAGTGGCGGAGGCAATCAGCCCCAGCATTTT
TRBV19	15	TRBJ2-7	TRBD1	-	CASSIVGQGIGEQYF	TGTGCCAGTAGTATAGTTGGACAGGGAATTGGCGAGCAGTACTTC
TRBV7-9	13	TRBJ2-7	-	-	CASSSTGSYEQYF	TGTGCCAGCAGCTCAACAGGGTCCTACGAGCAGTACTTC
TRBV6-5	14	TRBJ1-5	-	once	CASSRTFGNQPQHF	TGTGCCAGCAGCAGGACATTTGGCAATCAGCCCCAGCATTTT
TRBV30	14	TRBJ1-2	-	-	CAWSPGTVNYGYTF	TGTGCCTGGAGTCCCGGGACCGTTAACTATGGCTACACCTTC
TRBV4-1	15	TRBJ2-1	-	-	CASSLFPGPDNEQFF	TGCGCCAGCAGCCTCTTCCCGGGACCAGACAATGAGCAGTTCTTC
TRBV13	14	TRBJ2-5	-	once	CASSLALHGKTQYF	TGTGCCAGCAGCTTAGCACTCCACGGGAAGACCCAGTACTTC
TRBV5-1	13	TRBJ2-7	-	once	CASSLEPLLEQYF	TGCGCCAGCAGCTTGGAACCGCTCCTGGAGCAGTACTTC